This passage covers 29 T cell receptor beta chains from one sample sequenced in a study of T cell repertoires in cytomegalovirus infection (dated by TCRdb to the late 2010s). These receptors' targets are unknown. Interpreted using the paper, the treatment or condition label stands for: in vitro stimulation with specific CMV peptide epitopes to enrich CMV-specific T cells. TCRdb lists the instrument as Illumina HiSeq 1500. TCRdb reprocessing: public reads trimmed at Q25 with fastp, clones called with MiXCR, in-frame beta chains kept. For every CDR3 protein sequence, its rows merge into one entry that carries the most common genes and DNA. Within this sample are 550,000 to 850,000 distinct CDR3 sequences, with approximately 33% of them counted one time only. The ten largest account for 15% to 20% of the sample. Sequencing used cultured PBMCs, obtained from culture after CMV antigen stimulation. The receptors were gathered from a human donor in good health (CMV status not recorded). Some clones in this sample may be carry-over from other donors' samples.

The rearrangement uses TRBV2 and TRBJ2-1, with 15 bases that match TRBD2. Germline CDR1 reads SNHLY; CDR2 reads FYNNEI. The CDR3 has 14 amino acids. J gave up 15 bases and V 6 bases, and 9 bases lay outside the gene matches. The CDR3 DNA is TGTGCCAGCAGGGGAGGACTAGCGGGGGGGCCCGGGTTCTTC. Amino acids: CASRGGLAGGPGFF. Variable domain in full (rest from reference TRBV2 and TRBJ2-1): EPEVTQTPSHQVTQMGQEVILRCVPISNHLYFYWYRQILGQKVEFLVSFYNNEISEKSEIFDDQFSVERPDGSNFTLKIRSTKLEDSAMYFCASRGGLAGGPGFFGPGTRLTVL.

The chain carries TRBV27 and TRBJ2-1; TRBD1 matches at 8 bases. This CDR3 contains 15 residues. The trim removed 6 bases at V and 8 bases at J, leaving 12 bases unmatched. The germline V gene encodes CDR1 MNHEY and CDR2 SMNVEV (reference sequence). As DNA, the CDR3 is TGTGCCAGCAGACCAGGGGGCGCCATTATAGATGAGCAGTTCTTC. It codes for CASRPGGAIIDEQFF.

J is TRBJ1-4 and V is TRBV7-9; no definite D call. The V gene's germline CDR1 is SEHNR and CDR2 FQNEAQ (reference sequence). The V gene lost 1 base and the J gene lost 0 bases, with 6 bases spanning the gap. This CDR3 has 15 amino acids. This chain's CDR3 is CASSLVPATNEKLFF. The CDR3 DNA reads TGTGCCAGCAGCTTAGTGCCGGCAACTAATGAAAAACTGTTTTTT.

This clonotype was observed a handful of times. The chain combines TRBV19 with TRBJ1-2; no definite D call. There are 14 residues in the CDR3. CDR1 and CDR2 (germline): LNHDA, SQIVND (reference sequence). Trimming took off 3 bases at V and 0 bases at J, with 8 bases between the two ends. In nucleotides, the CDR3 is TGTGCCAGTAGTATGGCAGCAACTAACTATGGCTACACCTTC. Residues: CASSMAATNYGYTF.

For this clonotype: A much larger clone sits a single nucleotide away, making a read error possible. Without the conserved terminal phenylalanine or tryptophan, this CDR3 likely stems from a read error. This chain uses TRBV12-3 or TRBV12-4 with TRBJ1-1; 9 nucleotides line up with TRBD1. Trimming took 5 bases from V and 5 from J; bases not matched to a gene: 9. This CDR3 contains 15 residues. The CDR3 region is CASSSGQGRSTEAFS. CDR3 nucleotides: TGTGCCAGCAGTAGTGGACAGGGGCGCTCTACTGAAGCTTTCTCT.

The V and J genes are TRBV28 and TRBJ2-7, with 9 bases aligning to TRBD1. Trimming took 3 bases from V and 4 from J; bases not matched to a gene: 10. CDR3 length: 16 residues. The germline CDR1 and CDR2 sequences are MDHEN and SYDVKM. CDR3 in DNA: TGTGCCAGCAGTTTTCTCCCACAGGGGGCTAGGTACGAGCAGTACTTC. As protein: CASSFLPQGARYEQYF.

The chain uses TRBV20-1 and TRBJ1-1; D possibly corresponds to TRBD1 (6 bases). CDR1 DFQATT and CDR2 SNEGSKA come from the germline V gene (reference sequence). The CDR3 is 15 residues long. Trimming left V 2 bases short and J 1 base short, with 14 bases between. The CDR3 sequence: CSARSALQGNTEAFF. The CDR3 nucleotides read TGCAGTGCTAGATCGGCCCTACAGGGGAACACTGAAGCTTTCTTT.

The rearrangement links TRBV6-2 or TRBV6-3 to TRBJ1-1; D is uncertain. There are 16 residues in the CDR3. With 2 bases removed from V and 0 bases from J, the gap between germline ends came to 13 bases. Looked up from germline, CDR1 is MNHEY and CDR2 is SVGEGT. CDR3 region: CASSYVDGGLNTEAFF. CDR3 nucleotide sequence: TGTGCCAGCAGTTACGTGGACGGTGGGTTGAACACTGAAGCTTTCTTT.

The chain links TRBV20-1 to TRBJ2-1; 8 positions agree with TRBD2. The CDR3 runs to 13 residues. Trimming removed 6 bases from V and 7 bases from J; junction bases left unmatched: 8. Germline-derived CDR1 and CDR2 are DFQATT and SNEGSKA (reference sequence). Here the CDR3 reads CSAAWGLVNEQFF. DNA for the CDR3: TGCAGTGCCGCCTGGGGACTAGTGAATGAGCAGTTCTTC.

This clonotype was observed at least ten times. The rearrangement joins TRBV7-6 to TRBJ2-3; D remains ambiguous. Germline CDR1 SGHVS, CDR2 FNYEAQ. The CDR3 loop spans 15 amino acids. V lost 4 bases, J lost 1 base, and 12 bases lay in between. CDR3 amino acids: CASSSHPLRTDTQYF. In nucleotides, the CDR3 is TGTGCCAGCAGCTCTCATCCCCTTCGCACAGATACGCAGTATTTT.

V gene TRBV27 combines with J gene TRBJ1-5; weak D call: TRBD1 (5 bases). Germline V gene data show CDR1 as MNHEY and CDR2 as SMNVEV (reference sequence). Trimming removed 4 bases from V and 4 bases from J, with 14 bases in between. The CDR3 consists of 15 residues. CDR3 protein: CASSSLTGANQPQHF. The CDR3 region has the DNA TGTGCCAGCAGTTCCTTAACCGGGGCGAATCAGCCCCAGCATTTT.

The V gene is TRBV6-2 or TRBV6-3, the J gene TRBJ2-7; 8 bases map to TRBD2. The CDR3 totals 14 residues. V shed 6 bases and J 2 bases; nucleotides not matched to a gene: 6. The germline CDR1 and CDR2 sequences are MNHEY and SVGEGT. As DNA, the CDR3 is TGTGCCAGCAGATGGACGGGAGGGCCCTACGAGCAGTACTTC. This encodes CASRWTGGPYEQYF.

The genes are TRBV10-3 and TRBJ1-1; D is unclear. V lost 0 bases and J 4 bases, leaving 12 bases between the germline ends. Looked up from germline, CDR1 is ENHRY and CDR2 is SYGVKD. The CDR3 loop spans 15 amino acids. The CDR3 sequence: CAISESSGKSTEAFF. The DNA for the CDR3 is TGTGCCATCAGTGAGTCGTCGGGGAAGAGCACTGAAGCTTTCTTT.

This clonotype showed up just a few times. The V gene is TRBV9, the J gene TRBJ2-3; TRBD2 matches 11 bases. Germline CDR1 is SGDLS and CDR2 is YYNGEE. CDR3 length: 16 amino acids. V shed 0 bases and J 4 bases; nucleotides not matched to a gene: 4. Here the CDR3 reads CASSVETSGRSDTQYF. The CDR3 DNA reads as TGTGCCAGCAGCGTAGAAACTAGCGGGAGATCAGATACGCAGTATTTT.

The genes are TRBV24-1 and TRBJ2-2; D remains unclear. CDR1 and CDR2 (germline): KGHDR, SFDVKD. V was shortened by 1 base and J by 8 bases, with 1 base between the two germline ends. This CDR3 is 11 amino acids long. CDR3 nucleotides: TGTGCCACCAGTGATTTTGGGGAGCTGTTTTTT. Translation gives CATSDFGELFF.

V and J are TRBV12-3 or TRBV12-4 and TRBJ1-3; 8 nucleotides line up with TRBD1. The CDR3 is 15 residues long. V shed 3 bases, J shed 3 bases, and the junction held 4 bases outside the gene matches. Here the CDR3 DNA reads TGTGCCAGCAGTTTGACAGGGGTCATTGGAAACACCATATATTTT. Protein product: CASSLTGVIGNTIYF.

In regard to this clonotype: A read error may account for a junction end that differs from germline. V is TRBV5-3 and J is TRBJ1-2; the match to TRBD1 covers 8 bases. TRBV5-3 is flagged as an ORF with uncertain function. The CDR3 length is 14 residues. CDR3 sequence (DNA): TGTGCCAGCAGCTTGGCAGGGGGCTCTTATGGCTACACCTTC. It codes for CASSLAGGSYGYTF.

This clonotype was found a few times. The gene calls are TRBV12-3 or TRBV12-4 and TRBJ1-3; the D gene is possibly TRBD1 (5 bases). The V gene lost 3 bases and the J gene lost 9 bases, with 15 bases spanning the gap. The CDR3 spans 14 residues. CDR3 loop: CASSFGAGTPTIYF. The CDR3, as DNA: TGTGCCAGCAGTTTCGGAGCAGGGACCCCCACCATATATTTT.

The table lists this clonotype with many counts. This chain uses TRBV7-2 with TRBJ2-4; 8 nucleotides line up with TRBD2. V was clipped by 5 bases and J by 0 bases; unmatched bases: 6. This CDR3 is built from 16 residues. The germline gives CDR1 SGHTA, CDR2 FQGNSA. CDR3 DNA sequence: TGTGCCAGCAGCCAAACTAGCGGCGTAGCCAAAAACATTCAGTACTTC. The encoded protein is CASSQTSGVAKNIQYF.

The rearrangement uses TRBV4-3 and TRBJ2-1; D not resolved. V was clipped by 2 bases and J by 9 bases, with 11 bases between them. CDR1 is LGHNA and CDR2 is YSLEER in the germline V gene. The length of the CDR3 is 13 residues. CDR3 coding DNA: TGCGCCAGCAGCCAATATCAGCCGGCTGAGCAGTTCTTC. Encoded protein: CASSQYQPAEQFF.

This clonotype was picked up a small number of times. The V call is TRBV11-1, the J call TRBJ2-3; the D is unclear. Germline CDR1 reads SGHAT; CDR2 reads FQDESV (reference sequence). The CDR3 totals 14 residues. Trimming removed 5 bases from V and 2 bases from J, with 11 bases in between. The CDR3 nucleotides are TGTGCCAGCAGCCCGATCGACGTCACAGATACGCAGTATTTT. Encoded protein: CASSPIDVTDTQYF.

This clonotype was counted a few times. V is TRBV19 and J is TRBJ2-7; 7 bases match TRBD1. The CDR3 is 17 residues long. V trimming: 5 bases; J trimming: 5 bases; junction bases outside the gene matches: 18. Per germline, CDR1 LNHDA and CDR2 SQIVND (reference sequence). This CDR3 reads CASSPFWDSPRPNEQYF. The CDR3 nucleotides read TGTGCCAGTAGTCCGTTTTGGGACAGCCCAAGGCCTAACGAGCAGTACTTC.

As for this clonotype: This may be a read error: a much more frequent sequence differs by one nucleotide. This sequence joins TRBV7-2 and TRBJ2-3; D gene uncertain. V was clipped by 5 bases and J by 4 bases, with 19 bases between them. The CDR3 contains 16 residues. Per the germline V gene, CDR1 is SGHTA and CDR2 is FQGNSA. The CDR3 spells CASSPRPMSGADTQYF. The CDR3 coding sequence is TGTGCCAGCAGCCCCCGCCCCATGAGTGGTGCAGATACGCAGTATTTT.

This clonotype was observed a few times. Here the CDR3 DNA reads TGTGCCACAGACAGGTCTTATAGCAATCAGCCCCAGCATTTT. Translation: CATDRSYSNQPQHF. V usage is TRBV6-1 and J usage is TRBJ1-5, with D perhaps TRBD1 (6 bases). The CDR3 has 14 amino acids. Trimming left V 10 bases short and J 0 bases short, with 13 bases between. Germline V CDR1 and CDR2: MNHNS, SASEGT.

This clonotype was seen a handful of times. DNA of the CDR3: TGTGCCAGCAGTGCCCGGGACAGGGGTTCGAATGAGCAGTTCTTC. Translating it yields CASSARDRGSNEQFF. The genes are TRBV6-1 and TRBJ2-1, with 10 bases that match TRBD1. J lost 7 bases, V lost 4 bases, and 7 bases had no gene match. The CDR3 has 15 amino acids. Per germline, CDR1 MNHNS and CDR2 SASEGT.

The chain combines TRBV4-1 with TRBJ1-4, with 7 bases fitting TRBD1. Germline loops: CDR1 MGHRA, CDR2 YSYEKL. The CDR3 has 15 residues. V was pared by 1 base and J by 10 bases, with 9 bases of the junction left unmatched. The CDR3 sequence: CASSQGRQGLGKLFF. CDR3 coding DNA: TGCGCCAGCAGCCAAGGACGACAGGGATTAGGAAAACTGTTTTTT.

This clonotype was counted at least ten times. This chain's CDR3 is CASSLSTSDSYEQYF. CDR3 in DNA: TGTGCCAGCAGCTTATCGACTAGCGACTCCTACGAGCAGTACTTC. The rearrangement uses TRBV7-2 and TRBJ2-7; 8 bases line up with TRBD2. CDR1 and CDR2 from the germline V gene are SGHTA and FQGNSA. V lost 2 bases and J lost 0; bases outside the gene matches: 3. CDR3 length: 15 amino acids.

This chain connects TRBV7-2 to TRBJ2-7; D gene uncertain. Germline loops: CDR1 SGHTA, CDR2 FQGNSA. The CDR3 runs to 13 residues. Trimming cost V 2 bases and J 6 bases, with 11 bases left between them. In DNA, the CDR3 is TGTGCCAGCAGCTTATGGGCCGACCGCGAGCAGTACTTC. Amino acids: CASSLWADREQYF.

The V call is TRBV7-9, the J call TRBJ2-2, with D unresolved. Germline V gene sequence: CDR1 SEHNR, CDR2 FQNEAQ (reference sequence). The CDR3 is 16 amino acids. Trimming cost V 5 bases and J 7 bases, with 20 bases left between them. In DNA, the CDR3 is TGTGCCAGCAGCAGAACAGCACAGAAAGAGGTCGGGGAGCTGTTTTTT. It translates to CASSRTAQKEVGELFF.